One and the same sample provided the 11 T cell receptor beta chains below, sequenced in a study of Ad26.COV2.S vaccination and SARS-CoV-2 variants. This table comes from immunoSEQ multiplex PCR, and its TCRdb copy is limited to in-frame clones, with some not included. This sample carries hundreds of thousands of clones, about 91% of them seen once, and the ten largest clones take about 3.8%. The specimen was peripheral blood, collected after recovery from COVID-19. The receptor source for this set is a human donor who had recovered from COVID-19.

This chain uses TRBV11-3 with TRBJ2-2; 7 nucleotides line up with TRBD1. V trimming: 4 bases; J trimming: 5 bases; junction bases outside the gene matches: 7. Germline values: CDR1 SGHNT, CDR2 YENEEA. There are 15 residues in the CDR3. DNA of the CDR3: TGTGCCAGCAGCTATCGACAGGGCCGAACCGGGGAGCTGTTTTTT. This encodes CASSYRQGRTGELFF.

The rearrangement uses TRBV6-5 and TRBJ2-1; possible D gene TRBD2, 6 bases. Trimming cost V 2 bases and J 8 bases, with 10 bases left between them. CDR1 MNHEY and CDR2 SVGAGI come from the germline V gene. The length of the CDR3 is 13 residues. The CDR3 sequence is CASSYPRGDEQFF. The DNA of the CDR3 is TGTGCCAGCAGTTACCCCCGCGGGGATGAGCAGTTCTTC.

The chain carries TRBV15 and TRBJ2-7, with 7 bases aligning to TRBD1. The CDR3 spans 15 residues. Trimming removed 0 bases from V and 3 bases from J; junction bases left unmatched: 5. In germline, CDR1 is LNHNV, CDR2 YYDKDF (reference sequence). The CDR3 sequence is CATSRDRQGHYEQYF. In nucleotides, the CDR3 is TGTGCCACCAGCAGAGATCGACAGGGACACTACGAGCAGTACTTC.

The V and J genes are TRBV11-2 and TRBJ1-2; D is possibly TRBD1 (5 bases). The V end was cut by 6 bases, the J end by 1 base, with 15 bases between. Germline CDR1 reads SGHAT; CDR2 reads FQNNGV. This CDR3 spans 15 amino acids. CDR3 sequence reads: CASSPLREGNYGYTF. The CDR3 nucleotides read TGTGCCAGCAGTCCCCTCAGGGAGGGTAACTATGGCTACACCTTC. The full variable domain, its missing parts supplied by reference TRBV11-2 and TRBJ1-2, is EAGVAQSPRYKIIEKRQSVAFWCNPISGHATLYWYQQILGQGPKLLIQFQNNGVVDDSQLPKDRFSAERLKGVDSTLKIQPAKLEDSAVYLCASSPLREGNYGYTFGSGTRLTVV.

This chain uses TRBV28 with TRBJ1-1, with a possible D match to TRBD1 (5 bases). CDR3 length: 13 residues. Germline-derived CDR1 and CDR2 are MDHEN and SYDVKM. Here the CDR3 reads CKSRGGLNTEAFF. Here the CDR3 DNA reads TGTAAATCCCGGGGGGGTCTGAACACTGAAGCTTTCTTT.

This chain connects TRBV12-3 or TRBV12-4 to TRBJ1-2; D is uncertain. V lost 5 bases and J 2 bases, leaving 9 bases between the germline ends. CDR3 length equals 13 residues. CDR3 amino acids: CASSRPGNYGYTF. The CDR3 nucleotides read TGTGCCAGCAGTCGGCCAGGCAACTATGGCTACACCTTC.

The chain employs TRBV29-1 and TRBJ2-5, with D hard to call. Germline-derived CDR1 and CDR2 are SQVTM and ANQGSEA. The ends were cut back, 2 bases at V and 1 base at J, with 14 bases in the middle. The CDR3 contains 15 residues. CDR3 amino acids: CSVEPASLLQETQYF. DNA of the CDR3: TGCAGCGTTGAACCCGCTAGTCTCCTCCAAGAGACCCAGTACTTC.

This chain links TRBV10-3 with TRBJ2-7; 8 bases fit TRBD1. With V trimmed by 7 bases and J by 3 bases, 5 bases remained unmatched. The V gene's germline CDR1 is ENHRY and CDR2 SYGVKD. This CDR3 contains 13 residues. CDR3 bases: TGTGCCATCAACCCCGGACAGGGCTACGAGCAGTACTTC. It yields the protein CAINPGQGYEQYF.

Remarks on this clone: Germline and junction disagree at one end, which may indicate a read error. The J gene is TRBJ1-4, the V gene TRBV7-2; 7 bases align to TRBD1. The germline CDR1 and CDR2 sequences are SGHTA and FQGNSA. The CDR3 is 19 amino acids. The CDR3 sequence is CASSLRQGPHGTTSEKLFF. The CDR3 nucleotides are TGTGCCAGCAGCTTAAGACAGGGCCCCCACGGGACAACTAGTGAAAAACTGTTTTTT.

The chain has TRBV28 and TRBJ2-7; 10 bases agree with TRBD2. CDR3 length equals 15 residues. Trimming at V came to 3 bases and at J to 4 bases, leaving 6 bases not matched to a gene. Germline CDR1 MDHEN, CDR2 SYDVKM. The CDR3 here is CASSLWSGGVYEQYF. Written as DNA, the CDR3 is TGTGCCAGCAGTTTGTGGAGCGGGGGGGTGTACGAGCAGTACTTC.

The count of this clone is one. At the DNA level, this CDR3 is encoded by other sequences in the same sample as well. The V gene is TRBV19, the J gene TRBJ1-1, with D perhaps matching TRBD1 (5 bases). Trimming took off 1 base at V and 1 base at J, with 7 bases between the two ends. Germline V gene data show CDR1 as LNHDA and CDR2 as SQIVND (reference sequence). There are 14 residues in the CDR3. For the CDR3, the DNA is TGTGCCAGTAGTATAGGAAGGGGGAACACTGAAGCTTTCTTT. This translates into CASSIGRGNTEAFF.